The 5 T cell receptor beta chains below all came from one sample that was sequenced in a study of T cells after yellow fever vaccination. One entry per CDR3 protein, called by TCRdb with MiXCR from the 5' RACE reads. The top ten hold about 18% of the sample, which has about 500,000 distinct CDR3 sequences, approximately 16% seen once. The sequences come from PBMCs, collected about 5 days after the first yellow fever vaccination. Receptor source: a man aged 18 to 35 who received the YFV17D yellow fever vaccine.

This clonotype was seen more than once but under ten times. The chain couples TRBV20-1 to TRBJ2-1, with 14 bases that match TRBD2. Germline values: CDR1 DFQATT, CDR2 SNEGSKA (reference sequence). The CDR3 is made up of 14 amino acids. After removal of 5 bases from V and 6 bases from J, the junction contained 3 bases not matched to a gene. The chain's CDR3 is CSAYGTSGGNEQFF. CDR3 nucleotides: TGCAGTGCTTACGGGACTAGCGGGGGCAATGAGCAGTTCTTC.

The chain couples TRBV7-2 to TRBJ2-7, with 8 bases matching TRBD2. The CDR3 is made up of 14 amino acids. Per germline, CDR1 SGHTA and CDR2 FQGNSA. After removal of 2 bases from V and 2 bases from J, the junction contained 2 bases not matched to a gene. The CDR3 nucleotides are TGTGCCAGCAGCTTACTAGCGGGCCCCTACGAGCAGTACGTC. It is translated as CASSLLAGPYEQYV.

The rearrangement joins TRBV7-2 to TRBJ2-3; 7 positions match TRBD2. V lost 3 bases, J lost 1 base, and 7 bases stayed unmatched. CDR1 is SGHTA, CDR2 FQGNSA, per germline. This CDR3 spans 16 amino acids. This CDR3 reads CASSFDAGVGTDTQYF. The CDR3 DNA follows: TGTGCCAGCAGCTTTGACGCGGGGGTGGGCACAGATACGCAGTATTTT.

The rearrangement uses TRBV2 and TRBJ1-4; D gene ambiguous. The CDR3 covers 15 residues. The ends were cut back, 4 bases at V and 2 bases at J, with 11 bases in the middle. CDR1 SNHLY and CDR2 FYNNEI come from the germline V gene. The CDR3 region has the DNA TGTGCCAGCAGTGGACGTTTGGGTACTAATGAAAAACTGTTTTTT. Protein product: CASSGRLGTNEKLFF.

V gene TRBV7-8 combines with J gene TRBJ2-5; 9 bases map to TRBD1. The trim removed 3 bases at V and 7 bases at J, leaving 15 bases unmatched. This CDR3 has 17 residues. Germline V gives CDR1 SGHVS, CDR2 FQNEAQ. The CDR3 loop is CASSLTLDRGAWGTQYF. The CDR3, as DNA: TGTGCCAGCAGCTTGACCCTGGACAGGGGAGCATGGGGGACCCAGTACTTC.